This TCR beta chain was observed in a study of response to subunit inactivated influenza vaccine. Comment on this clonotype: Antigen: not known.

TCRdb re-derived calls from the RT-PCR reads in MiXCR, one entry per CDR3 protein. The sample lists 650,000 to 800,000 distinct CDR3 sequences; around 13% were seen once. V lost 4 bases and J lost 4, with 11 bases in between. Germline V CDR1 and CDR2: SGHRS, YFSETQ. The CDR3 is made up of 13 amino acids. General study findings and limits: The authors suggested that every seasonal influenza vaccination recruits few new T cells.

The receptor was derived from a man in his fifties or sixties who received an inactivated influenza vaccine. J is TRBJ2-5 and V is TRBV5-1; D gene unclear. The sample here was PBMCs from blood, taken 14 days before vaccination. The CDR3 nucleotides read TGCGCCAGCAGCCCAATGTCCACAGAGACCCAGTACTTC. It specifies CASSPMSTETQYF.